The clone carrying this TCR beta chain showed up many times. Germline V gives CDR1 DFQATT, CDR2 SNEGSKA (reference sequence). With 3 bases removed from V and 4 bases from J, the gap between germline ends came to 5 bases. The CDR3 length is 11 residues. This entry is derived from a study of T-cell reconstitution after alpha-beta-depleted transplantation in children. Preparation of the TCRbeta library was carried out with unique molecular identifiers. TCRdb re-analysed the PCR reads in MiXCR, keeping a single row per CDR3 protein. The sample shows some 200,000 distinct CDR3 sequences, around 7% of them seen only once.

This specimen was PBMCs, taken before TCRalphabeta/CD19-depleted stem cell transplant. This clonotype was obtained from a boy between 2 and 10 years old with acute lymphoblastic leukemia, due to receive a stem cell transplant. The V and J genes are TRBV20-1 and TRBJ2-3; D gene unclear. The DNA of the CDR3 is TGCAGTGCTAGTCCCGCAGATACGCAGTATTTT. Translating gives CSASPADTQYF.